Below, 12 T cell receptor beta chains from the same sample are listed, as sequenced in a study of regulatory T cells in long-lasting Graves disease. The time point is: persistent/refractory GD, antithyroid drugs over 5 years with positive TRAb. With RNA extracted from PBMCs as input, the TCR library was made. With iRepertoire HTBI primers and Arm-PCR of CDR3 regions, TCR beta libraries were built. TCRdb itself ran the multiplex PCR reads through MiXCR, one entry per CDR3 protein. The profile shows approximately 400,000 distinct CDR3 sequences, 23% of them singletons. The sample here was peripheral blood mononuclear cells (PBMCs), taken when the disease was refractory, from a patient treated with antithyroid drugs. The source is a female donor with Graves disease.

This clonotype was observed a few times. The CDR3 coding sequence is TGCGCCAGCAGCTTGGGTGGGCTGCCTCAGAAAGAGACCCAGTACTTC. Translating it yields CASSLGGLPQKETQYF. J is TRBJ2-5 and V is TRBV5-1; no definite D call. Deletions cut 0 bases from V and 3 bases from J, with 15 bases between. CDR3 length: 16 residues. The germline V gene encodes CDR1 SGHRS and CDR2 YFSETQ. Together with reference TRBV5-1 and TRBJ2-5, the CDR3 gives the full variable domain: KAGVTQTPRYLIKTRGQQVTLSCSPISGHRSVSWYQQTPGQGLQFLFEYFSETQRNKGNFPGRFSGRQFSNSRSEMNVSTLELGDSALYLCASSLGGLPQKETQYFGPGTRLLVL.

The table lists this clonotype with a few counts. V usage is TRBV18 and J usage is TRBJ1-1; D is ambiguous. The CDR3 is made up of 14 amino acids. V lost 2 bases and J lost 0, with 7 bases in between. Germline V gives CDR1 KGHSH, CDR2 LQKENI. The CDR3 region is CASSPYEMNTEAFF. The DNA of the CDR3 is TGTGCCAGCTCACCATACGAGATGAACACTGAAGCTTTCTTT.

This clonotype has ten or more counts. J is TRBJ2-5 and V is TRBV11-2, with D perhaps assigned TRBD1 or TRBD2 (6 bases each). This CDR3 comprises 15 residues. V was cut by 5 bases and J by 1 base, with 14 bases left in between. CDR1 is SGHAT and CDR2 is FQNNGV in the germline V gene. The CDR3: CASSRGQGFQETQYF. The CDR3 DNA reads as TGTGCCAGCAGCCGGGGGCAGGGATTCCAAGAGACCCAGTACTTC.

This clonotype came up many times. The V gene is TRBV20-1, the J gene TRBJ2-7, with D perhaps matching TRBD1 or TRBD2 (5 bases each). Germline V gene data show CDR1 as DFQATT and CDR2 as SNEGSKA (reference sequence). The CDR3 sequence is 13 residues long. V was shortened by 3 bases and J by 2 bases, with 11 bases between the two germline ends. The CDR3 protein is CSARDGTTYEQYF. The CDR3 DNA sequence: TGCAGTGCTAGGGACGGGACCACCTACGAGCAGTACTTC.

This clonotype was picked up a small number of times. The rearrangement joins TRBV6-1 to TRBJ2-7; 7 positions agree with TRBD2. The CDR3 extends over 13 amino acids. Trimming at V came to 8 bases and at J to 3 bases, leaving 7 bases not matched to a gene. Germline lookup yields CDR1 MNHNS and CDR2 SASEGT. This CDR3 is CASGAGPLYEQYF. CDR3 DNA sequence: TGTGCCAGCGGAGCGGGACCCCTCTACGAGCAGTACTTC.

The gene calls are TRBV9 and TRBJ2-5, with TRBD1 identical over 7 bases. V was clipped by 3 bases and J by 1 base; unmatched bases: 3. The CDR3 consists of 14 residues. The germline gives CDR1 SGDLS, CDR2 YYNGEE. Here the CDR3 reads CASSGGQLQETQYF. As DNA, the CDR3 is TGTGCCAGCAGCGGGGGACAGCTCCAAGAGACCCAGTACTTC.

Points on this clonotype: The junction shows a germline mismatch at one end, possibly a read error. This chain connects TRBV27 to TRBJ2-5; unclear D gene. The CDR3 is made up of 14 amino acids. Germline V gene lookup returns CDR1 MNHEY and CDR2 SMNVEV (reference sequence). The CDR3 sequence: CASSLRVNGEAQYF. CDR3 nucleotide sequence: TGTGCCAGCAGTTTAAGGGTGAATGGAGAGGCCCAGTACTTC.

This clonotype showed up many times. This chain links TRBV11-2 with TRBJ2-4, with 13 bases identical to TRBD2. CDR1 and CDR2 from the germline V gene are SGHAT and FQNNGV. Trimming cost V 1 base and J 0 bases; bases outside gene matches: 9. The CDR3 has 20 amino acids. The CDR3: CASSLARLAGGPLAKNIQYF. The CDR3 bases are TGTGCCAGCAGCTTAGCCAGACTAGCGGGAGGACCTTTAGCCAAAAACATTCAGTACTTC.

This clonotype was counted between two and nine times. CDR3 in DNA: TGTGCCTGGAGTGGCGGGACGGTTGCCAAAAACATTCAGTACTTC. This encodes CAWSGGTVAKNIQYF. V gene TRBV30 combines with J gene TRBJ2-4; the D gene is possibly TRBD2 (6 bases). The germline CDR1 and CDR2 sequences are GTSNPN and SVGIG (reference sequence). Trimming shortened V by 1 base and J by 1 base, and 11 bases separated the two germline ends. The CDR3 is made up of 15 amino acids.

This clonotype was picked up many times. V gene TRBV2 combines with J gene TRBJ2-5; 7 bases are a match to TRBD2. The trim removed 7 bases at V and 5 bases at J, leaving 19 bases unmatched. The CDR3 has 17 residues. The V gene's germline CDR1 is SNHLY and CDR2 FYNNEI. Written as DNA, the CDR3 is TGTGCCAGCAATAACGCGAGGTCGGGACTACTGTCCGAGACCCAGTACTTC. It encodes CASNNARSGLLSETQYF.

V gene TRBV6-5 combines with J gene TRBJ1-2; D unresolved. V shed 1 base and J shed 0 bases, with 18 bases lying between them. The CDR3 has 18 amino acids. Germline V gene lookup returns CDR1 MNHEY and CDR2 SVGAGI. CDR3 in DNA: TGTGCCAGCAGTTACTTTAAGGGCGTGGAGGGTGCTAACTATGGCTACACCTTC. As protein: CASSYFKGVEGANYGYTF.

Many counts were recorded for this clonotype. The chain joins TRBV28 to TRBJ2-7; 7 nucleotides line up with TRBD1. The CDR3 is 15 residues long. V dropped 6 bases and J dropped 7; count of bases not matched to a gene: 15. Germline V gives CDR1 MDHEN, CDR2 SYDVKM. In DNA form, the CDR3 reads TGTGCCAGCAGAGAAGACAGGGCGGCGGCGAAAGAGCAGTACTTC. This translates into CASREDRAAAKEQYF.